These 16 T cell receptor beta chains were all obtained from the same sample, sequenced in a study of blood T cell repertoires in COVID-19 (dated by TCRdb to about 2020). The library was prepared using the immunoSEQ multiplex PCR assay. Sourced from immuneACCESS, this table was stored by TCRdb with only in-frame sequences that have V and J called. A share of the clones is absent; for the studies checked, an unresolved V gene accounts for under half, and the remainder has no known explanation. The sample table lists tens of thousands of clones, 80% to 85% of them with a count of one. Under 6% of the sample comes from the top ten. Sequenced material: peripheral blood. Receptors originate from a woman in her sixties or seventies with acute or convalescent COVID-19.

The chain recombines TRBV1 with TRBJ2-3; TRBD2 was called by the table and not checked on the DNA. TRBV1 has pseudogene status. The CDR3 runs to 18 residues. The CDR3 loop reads CTSSQDPWVAGRTDTQYF. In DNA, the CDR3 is TGCACCAGCAGCCAAGATCCGTGGGTAGCGGGCCGCACAGATACGCAGTATTTT.

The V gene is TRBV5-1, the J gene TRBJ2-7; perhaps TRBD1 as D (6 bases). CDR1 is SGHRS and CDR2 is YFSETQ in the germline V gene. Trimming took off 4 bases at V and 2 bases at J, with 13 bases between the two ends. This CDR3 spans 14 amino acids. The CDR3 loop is CASSLRAGAYEQYF. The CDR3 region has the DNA TGCGCCAGCAGCCTGAGGGCAGGGGCCTACGAGCAGTACTTC.

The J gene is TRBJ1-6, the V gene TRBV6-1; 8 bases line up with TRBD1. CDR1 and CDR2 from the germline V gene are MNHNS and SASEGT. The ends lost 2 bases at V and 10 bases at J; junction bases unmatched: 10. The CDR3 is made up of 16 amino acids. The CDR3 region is CASSENPGQVYSPLHF. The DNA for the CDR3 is TGTGCCAGCAGTGAAAACCCGGGACAGGTCTACTCACCCCTCCACTTT.

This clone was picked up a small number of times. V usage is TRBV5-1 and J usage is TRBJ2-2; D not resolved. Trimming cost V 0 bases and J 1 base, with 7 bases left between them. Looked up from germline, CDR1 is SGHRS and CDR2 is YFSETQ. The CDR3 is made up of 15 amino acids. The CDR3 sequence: CASSLGAGNTGELFF. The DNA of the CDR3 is TGCGCCAGCAGCTTGGGAGCAGGGAACACCGGGGAGCTGTTTTTT. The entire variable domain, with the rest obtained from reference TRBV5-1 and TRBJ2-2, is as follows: KAGVTQTPRYLIKTRGQQVTLSCSPISGHRSVSWYQQTPGQGLQFLFEYFSETQRNKGNFPGRFSGRQFSNSRSEMNVSTLELGDSALYLCASSLGAGNTGELFFGEGSRLTVL.

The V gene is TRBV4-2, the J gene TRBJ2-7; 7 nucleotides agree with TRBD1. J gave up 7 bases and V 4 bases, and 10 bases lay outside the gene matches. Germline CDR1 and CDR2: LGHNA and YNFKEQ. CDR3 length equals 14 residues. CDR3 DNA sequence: TGTGCCAGCAGCCCCAGACAGGGTGATTGGGAGCAGTACTTC. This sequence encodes CASSPRQGDWEQYF.

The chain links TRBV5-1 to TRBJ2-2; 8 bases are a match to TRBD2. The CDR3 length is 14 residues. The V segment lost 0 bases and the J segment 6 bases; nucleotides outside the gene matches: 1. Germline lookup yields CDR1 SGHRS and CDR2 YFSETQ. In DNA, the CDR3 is TGCGCCAGCAGCTTGGACGGGGGGGCCGGGGAGCTGTTTTTT. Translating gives CASSLDGGAGELFF.

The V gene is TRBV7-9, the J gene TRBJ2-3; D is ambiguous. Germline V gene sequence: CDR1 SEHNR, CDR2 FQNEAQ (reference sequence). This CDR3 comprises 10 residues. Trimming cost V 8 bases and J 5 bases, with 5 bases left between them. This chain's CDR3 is CASAGDTQYF. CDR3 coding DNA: TGTGCCAGCGCCGGAGATACGCAGTATTTT.

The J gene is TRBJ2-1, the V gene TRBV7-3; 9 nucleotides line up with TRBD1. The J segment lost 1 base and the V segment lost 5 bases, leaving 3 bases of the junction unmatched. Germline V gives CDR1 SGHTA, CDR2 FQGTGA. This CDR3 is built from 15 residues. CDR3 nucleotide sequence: TGTGCCAGCAGCGCGACAGGGGGGTCCTACAATGAGCAGTTCTTC. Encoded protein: CASSATGGSYNEQFF.

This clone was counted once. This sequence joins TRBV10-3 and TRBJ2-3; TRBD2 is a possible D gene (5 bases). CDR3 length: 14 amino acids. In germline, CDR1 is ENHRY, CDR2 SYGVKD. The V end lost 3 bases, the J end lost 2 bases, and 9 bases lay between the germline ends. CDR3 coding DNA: TGTGCCATCAGTGAAGGCGGGTTCACAGATACGCAGTATTTT. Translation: CAISEGGFTDTQYF.

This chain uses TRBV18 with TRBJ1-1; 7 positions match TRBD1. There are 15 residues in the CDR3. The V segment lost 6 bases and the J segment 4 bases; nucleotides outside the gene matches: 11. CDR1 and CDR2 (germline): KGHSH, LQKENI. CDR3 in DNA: TGTGCCAGCTCCCTGGAGAAGGGGGCTGGCACTGAAGCTTTCTTT. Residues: CASSLEKGAGTEAFF.

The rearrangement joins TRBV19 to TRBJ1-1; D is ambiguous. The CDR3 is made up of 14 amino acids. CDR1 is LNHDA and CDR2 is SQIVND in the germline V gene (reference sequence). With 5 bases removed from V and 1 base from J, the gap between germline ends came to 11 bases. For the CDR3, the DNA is TGTGCCAGTAGTTCCCCGGTTACGAACACTGAAGCTTTCTTT. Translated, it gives CASSSPVTNTEAFF. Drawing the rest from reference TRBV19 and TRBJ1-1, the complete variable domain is DGGITQSPKYLFRKEGQNVTLSCEQNLNHDAMYWYRQDPGQGLRLIYYSQIVNDFQKGDIAEGYSVSREKKESFPLTVTSAQKNPTAFYLCASSSPVTNTEAFFGQGTRLTVV.

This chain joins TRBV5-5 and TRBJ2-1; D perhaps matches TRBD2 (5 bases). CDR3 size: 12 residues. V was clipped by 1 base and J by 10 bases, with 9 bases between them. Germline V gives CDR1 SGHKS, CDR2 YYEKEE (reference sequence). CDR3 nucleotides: TGTGCCAGCAGCTTGTGGGTAGCGGAGCAGTTCTTC. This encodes CASSLWVAEQFF.

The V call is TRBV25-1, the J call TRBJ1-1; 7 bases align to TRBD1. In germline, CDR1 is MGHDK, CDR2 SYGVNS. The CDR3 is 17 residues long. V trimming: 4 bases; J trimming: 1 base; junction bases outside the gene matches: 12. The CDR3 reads CASSAGGAGGRNTEAFF. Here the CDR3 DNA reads TGTGCCAGCAGTGCTGGAGGGGCAGGGGGGAGGAACACTGAAGCTTTCTTT.

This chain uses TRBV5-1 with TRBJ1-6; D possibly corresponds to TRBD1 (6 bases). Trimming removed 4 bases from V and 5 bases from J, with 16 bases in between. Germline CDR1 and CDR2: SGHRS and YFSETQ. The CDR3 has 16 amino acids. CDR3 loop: CASSPLAGANNSPLHF. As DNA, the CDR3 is TGCGCCAGCAGCCCCTTAGCAGGGGCCAATAATTCACCCCTCCACTTT.

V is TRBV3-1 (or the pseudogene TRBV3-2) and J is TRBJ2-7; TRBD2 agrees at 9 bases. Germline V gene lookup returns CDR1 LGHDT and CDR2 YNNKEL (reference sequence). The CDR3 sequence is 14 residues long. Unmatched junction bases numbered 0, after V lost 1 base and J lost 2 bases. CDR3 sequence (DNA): TGTGCCAGCAGCCAAGGCGGGGGGGCCTACGAGCAGTACTTC. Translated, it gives CASSQGGGAYEQYF.

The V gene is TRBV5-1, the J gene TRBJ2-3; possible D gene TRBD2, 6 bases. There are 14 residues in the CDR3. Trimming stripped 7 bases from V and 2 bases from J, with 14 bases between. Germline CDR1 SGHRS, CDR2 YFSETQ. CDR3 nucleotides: TGCGCCAGCGGGGGTAGCGGCGACACAGATACGCAGTATTTT. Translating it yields CASGGSGDTDTQYF.